This record covers a single T cell receptor beta chain. There are 17 residues in the CDR3. Repertoires were generated with immunoSEQ multiplex PCR, while TCRdb's copy carries only in-frame clones and drops some. The data show roughly 410,000 clones, more than 70% seen once. This sample was taken from a study of blood T cell repertoires in COVID-19. The rearrangement uses TRBV21-1 and TRBJ1-2. TRBV21-1 represents a pseudogene. This clonotype originated in a man in his forties with acute or convalescent COVID-19. The source material was peripheral blood. CDR3 DNA: TGTGGACAAGCAAGGAGGGGCAGGGAACTAAGTAGCTATGGCTACACCTTC. Translated: CGQARRGRELSSYGYTF.